This T cell receptor (beta chain) was sequenced during a study of patients and donors after allogeneic stem cell transplantation. There are 14 residues in the CDR3. The ends lost 2 bases at V and 6 bases at J; junction bases unmatched: 5. Germline lookup yields CDR1 ENHRY and CDR2 SYGVKD. This clonotype has a count of ten or more. A single record per CDR3 protein comes from TCRdb applying MiXCR to the RT-PCR reads. The sample yields about a million distinct CDR3 sequences, roughly 18% seen once. The material sequenced was blood, either unsorted or a sorted T cell fraction (not recorded which). This chain connects TRBV10-3 to TRBJ1-2, with 8 bases aligning to TRBD1. This TCR was sampled from a human donor who was either an allogeneic HSCT recipient or a stem cell or donor lymphocyte infusion donor (not recorded which). It is not recorded whose cells these are; they may come from a transplant donor. DNA for the CDR3: TGTGCCATCAGTGAGGTCGCAGGGGGCGATGGCTACACCTTC. It is translated as CAISEVAGGDGYTF.